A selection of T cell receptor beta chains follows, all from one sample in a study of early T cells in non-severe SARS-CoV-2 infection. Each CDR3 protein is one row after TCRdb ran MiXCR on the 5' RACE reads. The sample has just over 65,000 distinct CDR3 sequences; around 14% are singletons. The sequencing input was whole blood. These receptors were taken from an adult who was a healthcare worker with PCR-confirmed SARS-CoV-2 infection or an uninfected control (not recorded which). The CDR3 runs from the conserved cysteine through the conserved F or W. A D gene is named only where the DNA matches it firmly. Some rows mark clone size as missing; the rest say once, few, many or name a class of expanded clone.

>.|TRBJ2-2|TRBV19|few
TGTGCCAGTAGAATTCCGGGAGTGGCGAACACCGGGGAGCTGTTTTTT
CASRIPGVANTGELFF
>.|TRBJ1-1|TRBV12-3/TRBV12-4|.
TGTGCCAGCAGCAAAGGGGTAAACACTGAAGCTTTCTTT
CASSKGVNTEAFF
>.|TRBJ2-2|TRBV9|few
TGTGCCAGCAGCGTAGGAGGGGGCACCGGGGAGCTGTTTTTT
CASSVGGGTGELFF
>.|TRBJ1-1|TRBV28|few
TGTGCCAGCAGTTTAGTGGTTGTCACTGAAGCTTTCTTT
CASSLVVVTEAFF
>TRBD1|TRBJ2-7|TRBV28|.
TGTGCCAGCACATTGGGATTGGGACAGGGGTACGAGCAGTACTTC
CASTLGLGQGYEQYF
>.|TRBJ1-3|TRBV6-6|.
TGTGCCAGCAAGTCAATGAGCTCTGGAAACACCATATATTTT
CASKSMSSGNTIYF
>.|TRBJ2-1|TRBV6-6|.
TGTGCCAGCAGTTACACGTGGTACAATGAGCAGTTCTTC
CASSYTWYNEQFF
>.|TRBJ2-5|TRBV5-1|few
TGCGCCAGCAGCTCGAATTCGGGACTGCCACAAGAGACCCAGTACTTC
CASSSNSGLPQETQYF
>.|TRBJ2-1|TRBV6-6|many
TGTGCCAGCAGTTACTCGCGGGATGAGCAGTTCTTC
CASSYSRDEQFF
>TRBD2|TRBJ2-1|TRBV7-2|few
TGTGCCAGCAGCCTAGCGCGGGAGCGCAATGAGCAGTTCTTC
CASSLARERNEQFF
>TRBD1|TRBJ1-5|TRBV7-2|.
TGTGCCAGCAGCCCCCGGACAGGGGGCTATCAGCCCCAGCATTTT
CASSPRTGGYQPQHF
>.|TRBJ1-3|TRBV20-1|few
TGCAGTGCTAGAGTCGGGACTGGAAACACCATATATTTT
CSARVGTGNTIYF
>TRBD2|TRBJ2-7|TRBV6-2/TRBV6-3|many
TGTGCCAGCAGTTACTCGGGGGGGATCTCCTACGAGCAGTACTTC
CASSYSGGISYEQYF
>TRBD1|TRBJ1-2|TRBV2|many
TGTGCCAGCAGCCCGGACAGGGCTAACTATGGCTACACCTTC
CASSPDRANYGYTF
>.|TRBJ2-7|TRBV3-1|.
TGTGCCAGCAGCCAAGAGGGGTACGAGCAGTACTTC
CASSQEGYEQYF
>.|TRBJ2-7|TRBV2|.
TGTGCCGCAAAGTCTCCGGGGGCGCGTCTAAGCGAGCAGTACTTC
CAAKSPGARLSEQYF
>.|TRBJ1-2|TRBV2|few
TGTGCCAGCAGTGACCCCCAGCGGCTTAACTATGGCTACACCTTC
CASSDPQRLNYGYTF
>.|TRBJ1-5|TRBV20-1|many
TGCAGTGCTAGAGATCCATCACATCAGCCCCAGCATTTT
CSARDPSHQPQHF
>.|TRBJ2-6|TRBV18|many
TGTGCCAGCTCACCGCCGAGCTCTGGGGCCAACGTCCTGACTTTC
CASSPPSSGANVLTF
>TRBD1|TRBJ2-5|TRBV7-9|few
TGTGCCAGCAGCTTATCGCAGGGGGCTTTGAAGACCCAGTACTTC
CASSLSQGALKTQYF
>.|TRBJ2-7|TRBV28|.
TGTGCCAGCAGTACCGGGACATTGTCCTACGAGCAGTACTTC
CASSTGTLSYEQYF
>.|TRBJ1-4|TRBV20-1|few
TGCAGTGCTAGGGACTCCTTTCCGATAAACATGTTTTTT
CSARDSFPINMFF
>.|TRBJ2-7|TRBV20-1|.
TGCAGTGCTAGAGGGCCCCTGCACGGAACTTACGAGCAGTACTTC
CSARGPLHGTYEQYF
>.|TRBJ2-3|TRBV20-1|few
TGCAGTGCTAGAGATCCTAGCGCCACTTCAGATACGCAGTATTTT
CSARDPSATSDTQYF
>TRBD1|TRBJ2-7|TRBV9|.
TGTGCCAGCAGCGACGGGGACAGGGGAGCCGACGAGCAGTACTTC
CASSDGDRGADEQYF
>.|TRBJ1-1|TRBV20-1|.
TGCAGTGCTAGAGGGCGGGGAATGGGCACTGAAGCTTTCTTT
CSARGRGMGTEAFF
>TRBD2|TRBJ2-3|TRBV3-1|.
TGTGCCAGCAGCATCAGCGGGAGGACCACAGATACGCAGTATTTT
CASSISGRTTDTQYF
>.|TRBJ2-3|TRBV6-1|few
TGTGCCAGCAGGGACGGCAGCCGCACAGATACGCAGTATTTT
CASRDGSRTDTQYF
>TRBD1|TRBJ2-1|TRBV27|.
TGTGCCAGCAGTTCCGGGACAGGCTACAATGAGCAGTTCTTC
CASSSGTGYNEQFF
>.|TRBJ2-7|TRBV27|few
TGTGCCAGCAGTCGCTCCGGGACGGTATCCTACGAGCAGTACTTC
CASSRSGTVSYEQYF
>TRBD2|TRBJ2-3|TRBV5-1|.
TGCGCCAGCAGCCCACTCCGGGGGGGGGCAGATACGCAGTATTTT
CASSPLRGGADTQYF
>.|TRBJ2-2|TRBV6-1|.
TGTGCCAGCAGAAACAAATACACCGGGGAGCTGTTTTTT
CASRNKYTGELFF
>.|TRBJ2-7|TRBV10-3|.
TGTGCCATCAGTTCCCCGGGAAACTCCTACGAGCAGTACTTC
CAISSPGNSYEQYF
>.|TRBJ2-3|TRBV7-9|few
TGTGCCAGCAGCTTAGTAAGTGGGGGCACAGATACGCAGTATTTT
CASSLVSGGTDTQYF
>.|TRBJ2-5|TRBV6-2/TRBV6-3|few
TGTGCCAGCAGTTTCGGACTAGGGGGACGAGAGACCCAGTACTTC
CASSFGLGGRETQYF
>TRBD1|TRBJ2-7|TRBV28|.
TGTGCCAGCAGAACGTTAGGGACAGGGTCCCTCGAGCAGTACTTC
CASRTLGTGSLEQYF
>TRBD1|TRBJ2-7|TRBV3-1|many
TGTGCCAGCAGCCAAGGGACAGGGTCCTACGAGCAGTACTTC
CASSQGTGSYEQYF
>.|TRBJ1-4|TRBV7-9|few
TGTGCCAGCAGCGCCACCAGGGGACACAATGTGTTTTTT
CASSATRGHNVFF
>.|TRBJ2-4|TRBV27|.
TGTGCCAGCAGTTTTAGTACCAAAAACATTCAGTACTTC
CASSFSTKNIQYF
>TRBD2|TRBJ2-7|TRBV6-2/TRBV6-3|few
TGTGCCAGCAATTACGGACTAGCGGGAGGGTACGAGCAGTACTTC
CASNYGLAGGYEQYF
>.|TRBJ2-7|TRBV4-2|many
TGTGCCAGCACCTATGGGGTTGGAGGGGACGAGCAGTACTTC
CASTYGVGGDEQYF
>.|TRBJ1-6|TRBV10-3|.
TGTGCCATCAGTGCAGCAACGGATTCACCCCTCCACTTT
CAISAATDSPLHF
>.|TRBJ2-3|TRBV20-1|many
TGCAGTGCTGTGGACGCCCGCACAGATACGCAGTATTTT
CSAVDARTDTQYF
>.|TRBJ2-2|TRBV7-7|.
TGTGCTAGCAGCCCGAGGGATACCGGGGAGCTGTTTTTT
CASSPRDTGELFF
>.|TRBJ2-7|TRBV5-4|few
TGTGCCAGCAGCCAGCGGGTTGGATTCCACGAGCAGTACTTC
CASSQRVGFHEQYF
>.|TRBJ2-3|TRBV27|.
TGTGCCAGCAGTTTATCGACGGTCCCAGATACGCAGTATTTT
CASSLSTVPDTQYF
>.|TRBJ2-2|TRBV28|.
TGTGCCACCGAGGCACAGGGAGAAGGCCCCGGGGAGCTGTTTTTT
CATEAQGEGPGELFF
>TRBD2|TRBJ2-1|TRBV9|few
TGTGCCAGCAGCGTAGAGGGAGGGACTAGCGGGGTGAGAGGGAATGAGCAGTTCTTC
CASSVEGGTSGVRGNEQFF
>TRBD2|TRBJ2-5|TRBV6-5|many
TGTGCCAGCAGTTACTCGCTAGCGGGAGTTCGGGAGACCCAGTACTTC
CASSYSLAGVRETQYF
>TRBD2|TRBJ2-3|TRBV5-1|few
TGCGCCAGCGGACTAGCGGGAGGGACAGATACGCAGTATTTT
CASGLAGGTDTQYF
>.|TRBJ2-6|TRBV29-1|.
TGCAGCGCCCTAAGGAGGGAGTCAAGCTCTGGGGCCAACGTCCTGACTTTC
CSALRRESSSGANVLTF
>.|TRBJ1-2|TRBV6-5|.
TGTGCCAGCAGCAGCCACGACAGACTCTATGGCTACACCTTC
CASSSHDRLYGYTF
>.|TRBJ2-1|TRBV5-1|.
TGCGCCAGCAGCGAGAGGGGGAGCTCCTACAATGAGCAGTTCTTC
CASSERGSSYNEQFF
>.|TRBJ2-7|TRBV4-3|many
TGCGCCAGCAGCCAAGATAGGGCCTACGAGCAGTACTTC
CASSQDRAYEQYF
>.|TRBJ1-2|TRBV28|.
TGTGCCAGCACCGAGGTGGGGGGCAAGGGCTATGGCTACACCTTC
CASTEVGGKGYGYTF